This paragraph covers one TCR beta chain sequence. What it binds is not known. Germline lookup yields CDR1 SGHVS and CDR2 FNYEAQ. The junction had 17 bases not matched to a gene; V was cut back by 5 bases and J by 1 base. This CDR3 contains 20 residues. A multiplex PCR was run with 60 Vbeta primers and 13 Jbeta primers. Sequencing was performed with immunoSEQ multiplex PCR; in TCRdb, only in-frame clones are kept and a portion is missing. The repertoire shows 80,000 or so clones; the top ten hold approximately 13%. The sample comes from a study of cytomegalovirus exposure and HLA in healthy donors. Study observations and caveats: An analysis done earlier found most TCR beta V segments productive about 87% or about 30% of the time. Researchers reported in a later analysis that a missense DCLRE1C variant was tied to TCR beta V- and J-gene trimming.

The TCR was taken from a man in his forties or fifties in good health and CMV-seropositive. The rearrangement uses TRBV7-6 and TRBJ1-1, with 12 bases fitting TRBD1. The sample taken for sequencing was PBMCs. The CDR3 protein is CASSRFIGGQGARGNTEAFF. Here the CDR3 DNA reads TGTGCCAGCAGCCGATTCATTGGGGGACAGGGGGCTCGAGGGAACACTGAAGCTTTCTTT.